The 3 T cell receptor beta chains below all came from one sample that was sequenced in a study of human T cells and chemical hapten exposure. Noted time point: patch test 2, 6 weeks after DPC sensitization. As for treatment: therapeutic diphenylcyclopropenone sensitization with weekly scalp DPC. TCRdb re-called the RACE reads through MiXCR, storing one row per CDR3 protein. The sample includes approximately 350,000 distinct CDR3 sequences, more than 5% of them seen just once. Source: whole blood, taken in connection with sensitization to the hapten diphenylcyclopropenone (DPC). All receptors come from a woman aged 18-29 years with alopecia areata. Some clones in this sample may be carry-over from other donors' samples.

This clonotype was detected ten times or more. The chain combines TRBV14 with TRBJ2-3, with D maybe TRBD2 (6 bases). The CDR3 totals 13 residues. Between the trimmed V and J ends, which lost 1 base and 7 bases, there was a span of 9 bases. The germline gives CDR1 SGHDN, CDR2 FVKESK. CDR3 residues: CASSQAGGNTQYF. CDR3 in DNA: TGTGCCAGCAGCCAAGCCGGGGGAAATACGCAGTATTTT.

The sample holds a few counts of this clonotype. J is TRBJ1-6 and V is TRBV3-1, with D uncertain. V shed 4 bases and J shed 3 bases, with 10 bases lying between them. The germline CDR1 and CDR2 sequences are LGHDT and YNNKEL (reference sequence). This CDR3 is built from 15 residues. The CDR3 region is CASSPAQFYNSPLHF. The CDR3 nucleotides read TGTGCCAGCAGCCCCGCGCAGTTCTATAATTCACCCCTCCACTTT.

This clonotype came up many times. The chain recombines TRBV11-2 with TRBJ1-1; D remains unclear. CDR3 size: 12 residues. The V and J ends lost 5 bases and 8 bases respectively, with 12 bases between them. CDR1 and CDR2 from the germline V gene are SGHAT and FQNNGV. Here the CDR3 reads CASSRGGPEAFF. CDR3 DNA sequence: TGTGCCAGCAGCCGCGGCGGTCCAGAAGCTTTCTTT. Supplemented by reference TRBV11-2 and TRBJ1-1, the full variable domain reads EAGVAQSPRYKIIEKRQSVAFWCNPISGHATLYWYQQILGQGPKLLIQFQNNGVVDDSQLPKDRFSAERLKGVDSTLKIQPAKLEDSAVYLCASSRGGPEAFFGQGTRLTVV.